The 15 T cell receptor beta chains below all came from one sample that was sequenced in a study of cytomegalovirus exposure and HLA in healthy donors. 60 Vbeta and 13 Jbeta primers were used in PCR. The repertoire was sequenced with immunoSEQ multiplex PCR; TCRdb's copy has only in-frame clones and lacks some. The sample includes roughly 130,000 clones, about three fifths seen only once; the top ten take approximately 1.7%. The sequencing input was PBMCs. The receptors come from a male donor in good health and CMV-seronegative.

V gene TRBV7-2 combines with J gene TRBJ2-5, with a possible D match to TRBD2 (7 bases). CDR1 is SGHTA and CDR2 is FQGNSA in the germline V gene. The CDR3 is 15 residues long. The ends were cut back, 3 bases at V and 2 bases at J, with 13 bases in the middle. CDR3 in amino acids: CASSLKGGRQETQYF. The CDR3 bases are TGTGCCAGCAGCTTGAAGGGGGGGCGGCAAGAGACCCAGTACTTC. Full variable domain (outside the CDR3, taken from reference TRBV7-2 and TRBJ2-5): GAGVSQSPSNKVTEKGKDVELRCDPISGHTALYWYRQSLGQGLEFLIYFQGNSAPDKSGLPSDRFSAERTGGSVSTLTIQRTQQEDSAVYLCASSLKGGRQETQYFGPGTRLLVL.

Concerning this clone itself: The sample has other DNA sequences that encode this CDR3 too. This CDR3 is CASSPGLAGGRTDTQYF. CDR3 sequence (DNA): TGCGCCAGCAGCCCGGGACTAGCGGGGGGCCGGACAGATACGCAGTATTTT. The chain is built from TRBV5-1 and TRBJ2-3; 15 nucleotides match TRBD2. CDR1 is SGHRS and CDR2 is YFSETQ in the germline V gene. J was trimmed by 3 bases and V by 4 bases; bases with no gene match: 6. The CDR3 loop spans 17 amino acids.

Turning to this clone: The sample contains more than one DNA sequence encoding this CDR3. The chain combines TRBV29-1 with TRBJ1-2; maybe TRBD1 (5 bases). The germline V gene encodes CDR1 SQVTM and CDR2 ANQGSEA. This CDR3 is built from 12 residues. V shed 3 bases and J shed 2 bases, with 7 bases lying between them. The CDR3 nucleotides read TGCAGCGTTGATGGACAAAACTATGGCTACACCTTC. This sequence encodes CSVDGQNYGYTF.

V and J are TRBV7-2 and TRBJ1-2, with D possibly being TRBD1 (6 bases). Trimming took 4 bases from V and 6 from J, leaving 15 bases between them. The germline V gene encodes CDR1 SGHTA and CDR2 FQGNSA. The CDR3 is 14 residues long. CDR3 amino acids: CASSYLGGTDGYTF. The DNA for the CDR3 is TGTGCCAGCAGCTATTTAGGGGGAACGGATGGCTACACCTTC. Full variable domain (missing parts from reference TRBV7-2 and TRBJ1-2): GAGVSQSPSNKVTEKGKDVELRCDPISGHTALYWYRQSLGQGLEFLIYFQGNSAPDKSGLPSDRFSAERTGGSVSTLTIQRTQQEDSAVYLCASSYLGGTDGYTFGSGTRLTVV.

V is TRBV7-9 and J is TRBJ1-5, with 10 positions matching TRBD1. The CDR3 is 17 residues long. Germline CDR1 and CDR2: SEHNR and FQNEAQ (reference sequence). The junction had 13 bases not matched to a gene; V was cut back by 4 bases and J by 7 bases. CDR3 DNA: TGTGCCAGCAGCTCCTCCCGGGACAGGGGAGATAGGCAGCCCCAGCATTTT. It specifies CASSSSRDRGDRQPQHF.

This clone was picked up a small number of times. The rearrangement joins TRBV25-1 to TRBJ2-5; TRBD1 is a possible D gene (7 bases). Germline assignment: CDR1 MGHDK and CDR2 SYGVNS. Trimming took off 1 base at V and 5 bases at J, with 14 bases between the two ends. The CDR3 loop spans 15 amino acids. The CDR3 coding sequence is TGTGCCAGCAGTGAATGGAGGGGGCTCGGGGAGACCCAGTACTTC. Translating it yields CASSEWRGLGETQYF.

In this sample, this clone turned up a few times. V usage is TRBV7-9 and J usage is TRBJ2-7; the D is unclear. Germline loops: CDR1 SEHNR, CDR2 FQNEAQ (reference sequence). This CDR3 has 13 amino acids. V lost 5 bases and J 0 bases, leaving 8 bases between the germline ends. Written as DNA, the CDR3 is TGTGCCAGCAGCCCTAGAGTCTCCTACGAGCAGTACTTC. Translation: CASSPRVSYEQYF.

The CDR3 sequence: CASSLGTGDQPQHF. CDR3 in DNA: TGTGCCAGCAGCTTGGGGACAGGGGATCAGCCCCAGCATTTT. V and J are TRBV7-2 and TRBJ1-5; 10 nucleotides agree with TRBD1. The germline V gene has CDR1 SGHTA and CDR2 FQGNSA. V lost 3 bases and J lost 5; bases outside the gene matches: 1. The CDR3 runs to 14 residues. The whole variable domain, filled in from reference TRBV7-2 and TRBJ1-5, reads GAGVSQSPSNKVTEKGKDVELRCDPISGHTALYWYRQSLGQGLEFLIYFQGNSAPDKSGLPSDRFSAERTGGSVSTLTIQRTQQEDSAVYLCASSLGTGDQPQHFGDGTRLSIL.

The chain couples TRBV29-1 to TRBJ1-1; D may be TRBD1 (6 bases). There are 12 residues in the CDR3. V lost 6 bases to trimming and J lost 6 bases, with 14 bases between them. Germline CDR1 is SQVTM and CDR2 is ANQGSEA. CDR3 sequence: CSVRGGKPEAFF. The CDR3, as DNA: TGCAGCGTGAGGGGGGGTAAGCCTGAAGCTTTCTTT. Full variable domain (remainder filled in from reference TRBV29-1 and TRBJ1-1): SAVISQKPSRDICQRGTSLTIQCQVDSQVTMMFWYRQQPGQSLTLIATANQGSEATYESGFVIDKFPISRPNLTFSTLTVSNMSPEDSSIYLCSVRGGKPEAFFGQGTRLTVV.

This clone was seen once. The chain combines TRBV18 with TRBJ2-3, with 7 bases that match TRBD1. Germline V CDR1 and CDR2: KGHSH, LQKENI. This CDR3 has 14 amino acids. Unmatched junction bases numbered 8, after V lost 2 bases and J lost 9 bases. CDR3 amino acids: CASSPETTGATQYF. The CDR3, as DNA: TGTGCCAGCTCACCAGAAACCACAGGGGCCACGCAGTATTTT.

The chain uses TRBV15 and TRBJ2-7; possible D gene TRBD2, 6 bases. Per the germline V gene, CDR1 is LNHNV and CDR2 is YYDKDF (reference sequence). The CDR3 runs 14 residues. The V gene lost 4 bases and the J gene lost 1 base, with 11 bases spanning the gap. CDR3 bases: TGTGCCACCAGCAATCACGCGGGGTCCTACGAGCAGTACTTC. This codes for CATSNHAGSYEQYF.

This chain uses TRBV4-2 with TRBJ1-2, with D possibly matching TRBD1 (5 bases). V lost 0 bases to trimming and J lost 4 bases, with 18 bases between them. The CDR3 runs to 17 residues. Germline lookup yields CDR1 LGHNA and CDR2 YNFKEQ. Here the CDR3 reads CASSQEGVSGTGYGYTF. CDR3 sequence (DNA): TGTGCCAGCAGCCAAGAAGGGGTATCAGGGACTGGCTATGGCTACACCTTC.

The chain employs TRBV30 and TRBJ1-2; D is undetermined. CDR1 GTSNPN and CDR2 SVGIG come from the germline V gene (reference sequence). V was shortened by 2 bases and J by 4 bases, with 23 bases between the two germline ends. The CDR3 contains 17 residues. This chain's CDR3 is CAWSPPPSQHSGYGYTF. The CDR3, as DNA: TGTGCCTGGAGTCCCCCGCCTAGTCAACATTCGGGCTATGGCTACACCTTC.

This clone was counted a few times. CDR3 sequence reads: CASSLGLQGDQPQHF. The CDR3 nucleotides are TGTGCCAGCAGCTTAGGTCTACAGGGCGATCAGCCCCAGCATTTT. The rearrangement uses TRBV7-2 and TRBJ1-5; D might be TRBD1 (6 bases). V was trimmed by 1 base and J by 5 bases, leaving 12 bases between them. Looked up from germline, CDR1 is SGHTA and CDR2 is FQGNSA. This CDR3 region has 15 residues.

The chain couples TRBV28 to TRBJ1-2, with 9 bases identical to TRBD1. Looked up from germline, CDR1 is MDHEN and CDR2 is SYDVKM. This CDR3 is built from 13 residues. Trimming removed 2 bases from V and 6 bases from J; junction bases left unmatched: 1. The CDR3 sequence is CASSLGTGNGYTF. The DNA of the CDR3 is TGTGCCAGCAGTTTAGGGACAGGGAATGGCTACACCTTC.